This T cell receptor beta chain was profiled in a study of blood T cell repertoires in COVID-19. On the study more broadly: The samples span acute and convalescent COVID-19 from the United States, Italy and Spain. PBMCs, B-cell-depleted T cells, or T cells were the source of the cDNA or gDNA that made up the material.

Donors in Cohort 3 counted as recovered after two negative PCRs, clearance, or symptom resolution. The CDR3 sequence is 13 residues long. Germline V lookup: CDR1 SGHRS, CDR2 YFSETQ. Trimming removed 1 base from V and 6 bases from J; junction bases left unmatched: 3. Per the original data handling: Counts of nucleated cells, estimated from reference gene primer amplification, were obtained. Sequenced by immunoSEQ multiplex PCR; TCRdb stores in-frame clones only, minus some. V and J calls and clone size are as listed in that table; D and trimming were resolved from the DNA. The sample contains around 130,000 clones, approximately 86% of which appear only once.

V and J are TRBV5-1 and TRBJ1-2, with TRBD1 matching 7 bases. Sequenced material: PBMCs or T cells enriched from blood (not recorded which). The sequence was obtained from a woman aged 50 to 60 who had recovered from COVID-19. This CDR3 reads CASSLWQGDGYTF. CDR3 coding DNA: TGCGCCAGCAGCTTGTGGCAGGGGGATGGCTACACCTTC. The full variable domain, rest sourced from reference TRBV5-1 and TRBJ1-2, is KAGVTQTPRYLIKTRGQQVTLSCSPISGHRSVSWYQQTPGQGLQFLFEYFSETQRNKGNFPGRFSGRQFSNSRSEMNVSTLELGDSALYLCASSLWQGDGYTFGSGTRLTVV.